What follows describes a single T cell receptor (beta chain). These data are taken from a study of technical replicates of blood from a handful of donors. Sequencing used immunoSEQ multiplex PCR; TCRdb keeps in-frame clones, though not all of them. The data show almost 70,000 clones, roughly 92% seen once. CDR3 size: 19 residues. Losses at the gene ends were 5 bases for V and 4 bases for J; bases not matched to a gene: 18. The germline CDR1 and CDR2 sequences are SGHNT and YYREEE (reference sequence). This receptor was identified in a human donor in good health. The chain uses TRBV5-4 and TRBJ2-7; TRBD2 matches at 13 bases. Sequences were obtained from T cells isolated from PBMCs. The CDR3 DNA sequence: TGTGCCAGCAGAGGAGGGACTAGCGGGGCGAGTGGGGCTTTATACGAGCAGTACTTC. This sequence encodes CASRGGTSGASGALYEQYF.